One and the same sample provided the 2 T cell receptor beta chains below, sequenced in a study of T cell responses to AZD1222 COVID-19 vaccine. Generated by immunoSEQ multiplex PCR, the TCRdb table keeps only in-frame clones and is missing some. Of more than 110,000 clones in the sample, 89% were seen once. The sequenced sample was peripheral blood, obtained on day 0 of AZD1222 vaccination. These receptors were taken from an adult in good health.

The chain has TRBV21-1 and TRBJ2-3; the D call of TRBD2 is as the table states it, not checked on the DNA. TRBV21-1 is deemed a pseudogene. The CDR3 has 18 amino acids. The CDR3: CASSKWGPRDRCTDTQYF. The CDR3 DNA follows: TGTGCCAGCAGCAAATGGGGTCCGCGGGACCGCTGCACAGATACGCAGTATTTT.

The chain has TRBV2 and TRBJ1-5; D is unclear. Trimming left V 1 base short and J 3 bases short, with 7 bases between. Germline V gene sequence: CDR1 SNHLY, CDR2 FYNNEI. This CDR3 has 14 residues. The CDR3 coding sequence is TGTGCCAGCAGTGAAGGATCAGTCAATCAGCCCCAGCATTTT. It codes for CASSEGSVNQPQHF.